Shown below are 24 T cell receptor beta chains from a single sample sequenced in a study of blood T cell repertoires in COVID-19. The protocol was immunoSEQ multiplex PCR, while the TCRdb copy is restricted to in-frame clones and leaves out a portion. The profile covers approximately 210,000 clones, with about 86% appearing a single time and about 8.9% taken by the ten largest. Sequenced material: PBMCs or T cells enriched from blood (not recorded which). The receptors come from a woman aged 45 to 65 with acute COVID-19.

This chain's CDR3 is CASSQVYGAGYEQYF. The CDR3 region has the DNA TGCGCCAGCAGCCAAGTTTATGGGGCCGGCTACGAGCAGTACTTC. The genes are TRBV4-3 and TRBJ2-7; weak D call: TRBD1 (5 bases). The CDR3 is 15 amino acids. From germline, CDR1 is LGHNA and CDR2 YSLEER. Between the trimmed V and J ends, which lost 1 base and 3 bases, there was a span of 13 bases.

The rearrangement uses TRBV18 and TRBJ2-7, with D tentatively TRBD1 (5 bases). CDR3 length: 14 amino acids. Per germline, CDR1 KGHSH and CDR2 LQKENI. Trimming pared 2 bases from V and 5 bases from J, leaving 13 bases between. CDR3 sequence reads: CASSPRGGSDEQYF. The DNA of the CDR3 is TGTGCCAGCTCACCAAGGGGCGGTAGTGACGAGCAGTACTTC.

The V and J genes are TRBV5-1 and TRBJ2-5; weak D call: TRBD2 (6 bases). With 2 bases removed from V and 2 bases from J, the gap between germline ends came to 16 bases. Germline CDR1 SGHRS, CDR2 YFSETQ. This CDR3 is 16 amino acids long. The CDR3 is CASSLGSSEPQETQYF. CDR3 DNA: TGCGCCAGCAGCTTAGGCTCTAGCGAGCCTCAAGAGACCCAGTACTTC.

This clone was detected only once. The rearrangement links TRBV30 to TRBJ2-1; possible D gene TRBD2, 6 bases. Deletions cut 4 bases from V and 0 bases from J, with 10 bases between. Germline V gene sequence: CDR1 GTSNPN, CDR2 SVGIG (reference sequence). This CDR3 spans 14 amino acids. The CDR3 spells CAWKAGGSYNEQFF. In DNA form, the CDR3 reads TGTGCCTGGAAGGCCGGGGGCTCCTACAATGAGCAGTTCTTC.

The chain employs TRBV24-1 and TRBJ2-2, with D hard to call. V lost 6 bases, J lost 7 bases, and 8 bases lay in between. The CDR3 is 12 residues long. CDR1 and CDR2 (germline): KGHDR, SFDVKD. CDR3 protein: CATSLSGGELFF. CDR3 nucleotides: TGTGCCACCAGTCTGAGTGGCGGGGAGCTGTTTTTT.

This clone was counted a few times. The V gene is TRBV25-1, the J gene TRBJ1-6; 9 nucleotides align to TRBD1. Trimming at V came to 6 bases and at J to 8 bases, leaving 8 bases not matched to a gene. CDR1 is MGHDK, CDR2 SYGVNS, per germline. The CDR3 is 15 residues long. CDR3 bases: TGTGCCAGCAGACCAGGACAGGGGTTGGATTCACCCCTCCACTTT. This gives the protein CASRPGQGLDSPLHF.

The V gene is TRBV18, the J gene TRBJ2-3, with D possibly being TRBD2 (5 bases). Germline CDR1 reads KGHSH; CDR2 reads LQKENI. V shed 3 bases and J shed 6 bases, with 16 bases lying between them. CDR3 length: 15 amino acids. Written as DNA, the CDR3 is TGTGCCAGCTCACCCCCCGGGGAGCGTTCGGATACGCAGTATTTT. It yields the protein CASSPPGERSDTQYF. Looking up the rest from reference TRBV18 and TRBJ2-3 gives the full variable domain: NAGVMQNPRHLVRRRGQEARLRCSPMKGHSHVYWYRQLPEEGLKFMVYLQKENIIDESGMPKERFSAEFPKEGPSILRIQQVVRGDSAAYFCASSPPGERSDTQYFGPGTRLTVL.

The sample holds one count of this clone. The CDR3: CASSSPGQGGRDTF. The CDR3 region has the DNA TGTGCCAGCAGTTCCCCGGGACAGGGGGGGAGGGACACCTTC. The chain recombines TRBV28 with TRBJ1-2, with 11 nucleotides matching TRBD1. The CDR3 spans 14 residues. Germline CDR1 reads MDHEN; CDR2 reads SYDVKM. V gave up 4 bases and J gave up 12 bases; unmatched junction bases: 10.

V gene TRBV7-2 combines with J gene TRBJ2-1, with 7 bases that match TRBD2. V shed 5 bases and J 0 bases; nucleotides not matched to a gene: 7. Germline CDR1 SGHTA, CDR2 FQGNSA. The length of the CDR3 is 16 residues. The CDR3 DNA reads TGTGCCAGCAGCAGAGCTAGCGGCCGCTCCTACAATGAGCAGTTCTTC. This encodes CASSRASGRSYNEQFF.

This clone was recorded only once. The chain couples TRBV29-1 to TRBJ2-3; 14 bases match TRBD2. V lost 7 bases, J lost 7 bases, and 4 bases stayed unmatched. Germline lookup yields CDR1 SQVTM and CDR2 ANQGSEA. CDR3 length: 13 residues. The DNA for the CDR3 is TGCAGCGGGACTAGCGGGGGGCAGAATACGCAGTATTTT. Its translation is CSGTSGGQNTQYF.

The chain combines TRBV12-5 with TRBJ2-2, with D hard to call. Germline V gives CDR1 LGHNT, CDR2 FRNRAP. The CDR3 spans 14 residues. Trimming removed 6 bases from V and 3 bases from J, with 11 bases in between. In DNA form, the CDR3 reads TGTGCTAGTGGAGAACCTCAGGACACCGGGGAGCTGTTTTTT. Translating it yields CASGEPQDTGELFF.

This clone occurred once. The chain recombines TRBV29-1 with TRBJ1-1; weak D call: TRBD1 (6 bases). CDR1 and CDR2 (germline): SQVTM, ANQGSEA. Trimming removed 5 bases at V and 3 bases at J, with 16 bases between. The CDR3 contains 14 residues. The CDR3, as DNA: TGCAGCGTTTCCGAGGGGGGGCAGTACACTGAAGCTTTCTTT. Its protein is CSVSEGGQYTEAFF.

V and J are TRBV30 and TRBJ1-1; D might be TRBD1 (5 bases). Deletions cut 5 bases from V and 4 bases from J, with 14 bases between. The germline V gene has CDR1 GTSNPN and CDR2 SVGIG (reference sequence). CDR3 length: 13 amino acids. The CDR3 sequence is CAWDRRGLTEAFF. The CDR3 DNA reads as TGTGCCTGGGATAGGAGGGGCCTCACTGAAGCTTTCTTT.

This clone was observed a handful of times. The chain links TRBV11-2 to TRBJ2-7; 7 nucleotides align to TRBD1. The CDR3 contains 14 residues. Germline CDR1 and CDR2: SGHAT and FQNNGV. Losses at the gene ends were 5 bases for V and 3 bases for J; bases not matched to a gene: 7. Here the CDR3 reads CASSPVQGNYEQYF. Written as DNA, the CDR3 is TGTGCCAGCAGCCCCGTACAGGGGAACTACGAGCAGTACTTC.

The chain combines TRBV7-2 with TRBJ2-5, with a tentative D call TRBD1 (6 bases). The V and J ends lost 3 bases and 4 bases respectively, with 9 bases between them. This CDR3 is built from 13 residues. CDR1 and CDR2 from the germline V gene are SGHTA and FQGNSA. This chain's CDR3 is CASSFRGSETQYF. CDR3 DNA sequence: TGTGCCAGCAGCTTTAGGGGGTCAGAGACCCAGTACTTC. The full variable domain, in which reference TRBV7-2 and TRBJ2-5 provide the parts outside the CDR3, is GAGVSQSPSNKVTEKGKDVELRCDPISGHTALYWYRQSLGQGLEFLIYFQGNSAPDKSGLPSDRFSAERTGGSVSTLTIQRTQQEDSAVYLCASSFRGSETQYFGPGTRLLVL.

This clone was counted once. This sequence joins TRBV19 and TRBJ2-5, with TRBD1 matching over 7 bases. The V gene end was trimmed by 4 bases and the J gene end by 1 base; junction bases not matched to a gene: 3. The CDR3 sequence is 14 residues long. Germline V lookup: CDR1 LNHDA, CDR2 SQIVND (reference sequence). The CDR3 reads CASSSWDSQETQYF. The DNA for the CDR3 is TGTGCCAGTAGTAGTTGGGACAGCCAAGAGACCCAGTACTTC.

The V gene is TRBV28, the J gene TRBJ2-7; a weak D match, TRBD1 (6 bases). Trimming stripped 2 bases from V and 2 bases from J, with 10 bases between. The CDR3 covers 14 residues. Germline assignment: CDR1 MDHEN and CDR2 SYDVKM. Here the CDR3 DNA reads TGTGCCAGCAGTTTAGGGCAGGGGCCCTACGAGCAGTACTTC. It translates to CASSLGQGPYEQYF.

The chain recombines TRBV28 with TRBJ1-2; no clear D. The CDR3 is made up of 15 amino acids. Looked up from germline, CDR1 is MDHEN and CDR2 is SYDVKM. V was clipped by 6 bases and J by 5 bases, with 19 bases between them. The DNA for the CDR3 is TGTGCCAGCAGAAAGAGAGGCCTTATGAGGTATGGCTACACCTTC. Translated, it gives CASRKRGLMRYGYTF.

The V gene is TRBV5-1, the J gene TRBJ1-2, with 10 bases aligning to TRBD1. The germline V gene has CDR1 SGHRS and CDR2 YFSETQ. The V and J ends lost 4 bases and 0 bases, in that order; junction bases with no gene match: 6. This CDR3 has 16 residues. This CDR3 is CASSQHGTGANYGYTF. CDR3 nucleotides: TGCGCCAGCAGCCAGCACGGGACAGGGGCTAACTATGGCTACACCTTC.

The chain couples TRBV7-3 to TRBJ2-2; maybe TRBD2 (6 bases). The CDR3 extends over 17 amino acids. The germline V gene has CDR1 SGHTA and CDR2 FQGTGA. V lost 1 base to trimming and J lost 6 bases, with 18 bases between them. The CDR3 reads CASSLITRWEVSGELFF. The CDR3 nucleotides are TGTGCCAGCAGCTTAATCACCCGTTGGGAGGTTTCCGGGGAGCTGTTTTTT. Combining the CDR3 with reference TRBV7-3 and TRBJ2-2 gives the whole variable domain GAGVSQTPSNKVTEKGKYVELRCDPISGHTALYWYRQSLGQGPEFLIYFQGTGAADDSGLPNDRFFAVRPEGSVSTLKIQRTERGDSAVYLCASSLITRWEVSGELFFGEGSRLTVL.

In its sample, this clone was seen once. CDR3 amino acids: CASSQPPPTKEQFF. CDR3 DNA sequence: TGTGCCAGCAGCCAACCCCCCCCGACTAAAGAGCAGTTCTTC. This sequence joins TRBV6-5 and TRBJ2-1, with a weak D call TRBD2 (5 bases). The CDR3 is 14 amino acids. CDR1 and CDR2 (germline): MNHEY, SVGAGI. V was shortened by 6 bases and J by 10 bases, with 19 bases between the two germline ends.

This chain links TRBV11-3 with TRBJ2-2; tentative D call: TRBD1 (6 bases). This CDR3 has 16 amino acids. In germline, CDR1 is SGHNT, CDR2 YENEEA. Trimming cost V 5 bases and J 1 base, with 14 bases left between them. CDR3 DNA: TGTGCCAGCAGCCCCTCGGGACAACTGAACACCGGGGAGCTGTTTTTT. Its translation: CASSPSGQLNTGELFF.

The genes are TRBV10-3 and TRBJ2-7; TRBD2 agrees at 7 bases. Germline CDR1 is ENHRY and CDR2 is SYGVKD. The CDR3 loop spans 13 amino acids. Germline trimming cut 10 bases from V and 6 bases from J; bases unmatched to any gene: 12. The DNA of the CDR3 is TGTGCCACCGCTTGGGCGGGAGAGGGCGAGCAGTACTTC. This sequence encodes CATAWAGEGEQYF.

There are a few counts of this clone. V is TRBV3-1 (or the pseudogene TRBV3-2) and J is TRBJ1-1; D ambiguous. The germline V and J ends were trimmed by 3 bases and 2 bases, with 7 bases remaining between them. This CDR3 spans 13 amino acids. Germline CDR1 reads LGHDT; CDR2 reads YNNKEL (reference sequence). The CDR3 spells CASSQTGNTEAFF. CDR3 nucleotide sequence: TGTGCCAGCAGCCAGACGGGAAACACTGAAGCTTTCTTT.